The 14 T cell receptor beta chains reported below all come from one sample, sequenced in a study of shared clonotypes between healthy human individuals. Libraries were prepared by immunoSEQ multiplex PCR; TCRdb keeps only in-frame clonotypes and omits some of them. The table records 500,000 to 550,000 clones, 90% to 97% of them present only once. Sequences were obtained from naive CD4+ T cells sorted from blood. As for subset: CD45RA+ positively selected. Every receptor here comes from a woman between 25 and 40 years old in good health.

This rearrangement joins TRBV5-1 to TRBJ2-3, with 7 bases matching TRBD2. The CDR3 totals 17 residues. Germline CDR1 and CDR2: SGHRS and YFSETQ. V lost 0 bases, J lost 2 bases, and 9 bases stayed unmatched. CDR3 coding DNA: TGCGCCAGCAGCTTGGCCTCGGGACTACCCTCCACAGATACGCAGTATTTT. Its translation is CASSLASGLPSTDTQYF.

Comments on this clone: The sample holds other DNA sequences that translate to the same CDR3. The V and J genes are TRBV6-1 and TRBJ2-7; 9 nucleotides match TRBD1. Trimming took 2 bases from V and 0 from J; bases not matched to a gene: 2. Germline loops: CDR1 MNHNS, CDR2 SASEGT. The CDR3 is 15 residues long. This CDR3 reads CASSEPGQGSYEQYF. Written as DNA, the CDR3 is TGTGCCAGCAGTGAACCGGGACAGGGCTCCTACGAGCAGTACTTC.

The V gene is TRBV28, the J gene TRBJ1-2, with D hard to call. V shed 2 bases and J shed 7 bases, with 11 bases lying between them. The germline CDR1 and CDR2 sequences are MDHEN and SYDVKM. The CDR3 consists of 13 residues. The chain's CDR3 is CASSLQLSGGYTF. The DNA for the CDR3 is TGTGCCAGCAGTTTACAGCTCTCCGGTGGCTACACCTTC.

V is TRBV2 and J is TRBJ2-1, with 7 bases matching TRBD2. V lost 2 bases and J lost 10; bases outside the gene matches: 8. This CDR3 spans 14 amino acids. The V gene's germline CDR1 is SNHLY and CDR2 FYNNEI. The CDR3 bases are TGTGCCAGCAGTGAAATCCGCCGGGGGGACGAGCAGTTCTTC. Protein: CASSEIRRGDEQFF.

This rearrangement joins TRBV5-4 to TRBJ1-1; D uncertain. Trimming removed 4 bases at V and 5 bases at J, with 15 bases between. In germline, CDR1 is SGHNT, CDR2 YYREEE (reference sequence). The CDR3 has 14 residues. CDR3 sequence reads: CASSPRLPGTEAFF. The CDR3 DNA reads TGTGCCAGCAGCCCCCGGCTGCCAGGTACTGAAGCTTTCTTT.

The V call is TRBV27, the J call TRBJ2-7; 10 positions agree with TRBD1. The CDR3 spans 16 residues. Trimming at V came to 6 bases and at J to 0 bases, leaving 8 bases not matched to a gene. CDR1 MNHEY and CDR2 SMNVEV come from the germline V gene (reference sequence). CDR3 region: CASRPRTGGFSYEQYF. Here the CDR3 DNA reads TGTGCCAGCAGACCCCGGACAGGGGGGTTCTCCTACGAGCAGTACTTC.

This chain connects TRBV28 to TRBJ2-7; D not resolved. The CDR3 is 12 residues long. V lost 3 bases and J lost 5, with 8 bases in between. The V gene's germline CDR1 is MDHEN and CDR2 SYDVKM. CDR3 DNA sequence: TGTGCCAGCAGTTTTGGTATGAACGAGCAGTACTTC. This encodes CASSFGMNEQYF.

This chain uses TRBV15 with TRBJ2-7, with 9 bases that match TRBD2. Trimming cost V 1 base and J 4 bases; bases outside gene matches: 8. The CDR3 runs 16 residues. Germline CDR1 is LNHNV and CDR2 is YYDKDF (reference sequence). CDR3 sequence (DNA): TGTGCCACCAGCAGAGTAAGCGGACTAGCGAGTTACGAGCAGTACTTC. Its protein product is CATSRVSGLASYEQYF.

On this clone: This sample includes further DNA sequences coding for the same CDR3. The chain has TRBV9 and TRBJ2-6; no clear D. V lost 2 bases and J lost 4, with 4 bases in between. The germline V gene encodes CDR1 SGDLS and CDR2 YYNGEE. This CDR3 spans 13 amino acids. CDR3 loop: CASSVAGANVLTF. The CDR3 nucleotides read TGTGCCAGCAGCGTTGCAGGGGCCAACGTCCTGACTTTC.

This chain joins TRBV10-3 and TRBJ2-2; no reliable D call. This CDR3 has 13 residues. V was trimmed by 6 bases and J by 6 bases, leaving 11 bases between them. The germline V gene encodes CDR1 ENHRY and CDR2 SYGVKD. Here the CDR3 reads CAIRENGAGELFF. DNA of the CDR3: TGTGCCATCAGGGAGAACGGCGCCGGGGAGCTGTTTTTT.

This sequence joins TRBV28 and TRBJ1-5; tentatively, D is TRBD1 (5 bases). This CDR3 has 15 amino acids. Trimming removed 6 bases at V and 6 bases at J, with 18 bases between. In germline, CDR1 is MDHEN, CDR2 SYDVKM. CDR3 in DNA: TGTGCCAGCAGCCTAGATTTGGGGGTGACTCAGCCCCAGCATTTT. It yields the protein CASSLDLGVTQPQHF. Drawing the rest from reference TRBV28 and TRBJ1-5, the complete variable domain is DVKVTQSSRYLVKRTGEKVFLECVQDMDHENMFWYRQDPGLGLRLIYFSYDVKMKEKGDIPEGYSVSREKKERFSLILESASTNQTSMYLCASSLDLGVTQPQHFGDGTRLSIL.

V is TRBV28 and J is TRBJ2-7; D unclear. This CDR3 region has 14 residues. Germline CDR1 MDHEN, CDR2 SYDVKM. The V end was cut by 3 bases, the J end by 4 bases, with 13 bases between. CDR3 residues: CASSFIGGNYEQYF. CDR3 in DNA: TGTGCCAGCAGTTTCATAGGCGGAAATTACGAGCAGTACTTC.

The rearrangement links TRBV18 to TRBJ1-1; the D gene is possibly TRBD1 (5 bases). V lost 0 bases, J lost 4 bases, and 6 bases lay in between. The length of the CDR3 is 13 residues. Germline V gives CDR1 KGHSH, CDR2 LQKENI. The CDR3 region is CASSPPGLTEAFF. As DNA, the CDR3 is TGTGCCAGCTCACCACCGGGGCTCACTGAAGCTTTCTTT.

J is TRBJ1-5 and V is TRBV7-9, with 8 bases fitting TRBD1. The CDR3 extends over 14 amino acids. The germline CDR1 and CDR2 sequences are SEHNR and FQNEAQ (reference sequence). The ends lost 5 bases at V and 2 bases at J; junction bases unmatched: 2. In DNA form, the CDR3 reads TGTGCCAGCAGCCTGACAGGGGGCAATCAGCCCCAGCATTTT. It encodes CASSLTGGNQPQHF. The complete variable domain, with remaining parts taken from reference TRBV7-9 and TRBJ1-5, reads DTGVSQNPRHKITKRGQNVTFRCDPISEHNRLYWYRQTLGQGPEFLTYFQNEAQLEKSRLLSDRFSAERPKGSFSTLEIQRTEQGDSAMYLCASSLTGGNQPQHFGDGTRLSIL.